Included here is one T cell receptor (beta chain) sequence, with context. This sample stems from a study of shared clonotypes between healthy human individuals. J lost 2 bases, V lost 2 bases, and 6 bases had no gene match. Germline CDR1 SGHNT, CDR2 YYREEE (reference sequence). The CDR3 runs 15 residues. Measured with immunoSEQ multiplex PCR; TCRdb has only the in-frame clones, and not every one. Among about 2.3 million clones, roughly 90% were seen once, and the ten largest hold 0.37%. Sequencing used naive CD4+ T cells from PBMCs. Specified subset: CD45RA+ positively selected. This chain uses TRBV5-4 with TRBJ1-1; TRBD1 agrees at 7 bases. This TCR came from a man in his late teens or twenties in good health. Some clones in this sample may be carry-over from other donors' samples. The DNA of the CDR3 is TGTGCCAGCAGCTTCAGACAGGGCGGCAACACTGAAGCTTTCTTT. This translates into CASSFRQGGNTEAFF.